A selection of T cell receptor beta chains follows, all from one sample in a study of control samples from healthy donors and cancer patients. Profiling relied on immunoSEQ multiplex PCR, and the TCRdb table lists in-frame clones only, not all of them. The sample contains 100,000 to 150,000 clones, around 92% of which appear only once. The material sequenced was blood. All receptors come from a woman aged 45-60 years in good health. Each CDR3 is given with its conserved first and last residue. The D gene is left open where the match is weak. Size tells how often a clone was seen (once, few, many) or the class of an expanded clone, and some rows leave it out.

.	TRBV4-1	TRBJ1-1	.	TGCGCCAGCAGCACGGAATGGAACACTGAAGCTTTCTTT	CASSTEWNTEAFF
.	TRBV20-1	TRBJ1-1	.	TGCAGTGCTAGTCCGAGGACTGAAGCTTTCTTT	CSASPRTEAFF
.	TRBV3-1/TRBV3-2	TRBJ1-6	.	TGTGCCAGCAGCCAAGATTGGGGGGGGATGAATTCACCCCTCCACTTT	CASSQDWGGMNSPLHF
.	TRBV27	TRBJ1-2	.	TGTGCCAGCAGTTCAGGGTATGGCTACACCTTC	CASSSGYGYTF
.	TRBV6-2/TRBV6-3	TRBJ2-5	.	TGTGCCAGCAGTCTGGCGGAAGGGGACGTAGAGACCCAGTACTTC	CASSLAEGDVETQYF
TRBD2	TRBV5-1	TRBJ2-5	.	TGCGCCAGCAGCTTGAACTCTGCGGGAGGGGTAGAGACCCAGTACTTC	CASSLNSAGGVETQYF
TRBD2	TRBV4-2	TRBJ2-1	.	TGTGCCAGCAGCCCCGAGATCGGGAGGGGGGTTGAGCAGTTCTTC	CASSPEIGRGVEQFF
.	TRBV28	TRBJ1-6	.	TGTGCCAGCAGTTTCCCCTCCTCCGGGACACCCCTCCACTTT	CASSFPSSGTPLHF
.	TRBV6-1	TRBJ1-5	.	TGTGCCAGCAGTGAATGGTCCAGGGATAGCAATCAGCCCCAGCATTTT	CASSEWSRDSNQPQHF
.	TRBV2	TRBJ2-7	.	TGTGCCAGCCGTGGCAGGGCCATCTACGAGCAGTACTTC	CASRGRAIYEQYF
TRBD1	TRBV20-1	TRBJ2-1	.	TGCAGTGCAGACAGGGGGAATGAGCAGTTCTTC	CSADRGNEQFF
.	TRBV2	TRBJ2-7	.	TGTGCCAGCAGTACGGGACCGTCCTACGAGCAGTACTTC	CASSTGPSYEQYF
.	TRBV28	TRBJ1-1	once	TGTGCCAGCGTTTCGGTACCCACCATGATGAACACTGAAGCTTTCTTT	CASVSVPTMMNTEAFF
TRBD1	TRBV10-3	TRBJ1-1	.	TGTGCCATCAGTGGGACAGGGACCACTGAAGCTTTCTTT	CAISGTGTTEAFF
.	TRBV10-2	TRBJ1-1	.	TGCGCCAGCAGTCGGTACTCAGGGAGATGGACTGAAGCTTTCTTT	CASSRYSGRWTEAFF
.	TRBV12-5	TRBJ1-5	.	TGTGCTAGTTCCGGGGTTGACAATCAGCCCCAGCATTTT	CASSGVDNQPQHF
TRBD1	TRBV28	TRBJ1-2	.	TGTGCCAGCAGACCCCAGGGGGCGCGAGGCTACACCTTC	CASRPQGARGYTF
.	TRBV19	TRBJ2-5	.	TGTGCCAGTAGCACATCCCCACCGACGACCCGGTACTTC	CASSTSPPTTRYF
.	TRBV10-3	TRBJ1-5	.	TGTGCCATCAGTGAGTCCGGGGGTAATCAGCCCCAGCATTTT	CAISESGGNQPQHF
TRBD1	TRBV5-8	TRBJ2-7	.	TGTGCCAGCCGGGACAGGGCCTACGAGCAGTACTTC	CASRDRAYEQYF
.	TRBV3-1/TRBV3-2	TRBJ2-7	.	TGTGCCAGCAGCCAAGATTGGGGGAACTACGAGCAGTACTTC	CASSQDWGNYEQYF
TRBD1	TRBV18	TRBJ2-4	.	TGTGCCAGCTCGCGGGACAGGGCGTCGGACATTCAGCACTTC	CASSRDRASDIQHF
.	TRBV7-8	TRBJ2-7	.	TGTGCCAGCAGCTTATATCTGGGGGAGTACGAGCAGTACTTC	CASSLYLGEYEQYF
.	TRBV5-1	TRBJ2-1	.	TGCGCCAGCAGCTTGGGCACCTTCGAGGGCAATGAGCAGTTCTTC	CASSLGTFEGNEQFF
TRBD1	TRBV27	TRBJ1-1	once	TGTGCCAGCAGTACCCGATACAGGGGATTTGACACTGAAGCTTTCTTT	CASSTRYRGFDTEAFF
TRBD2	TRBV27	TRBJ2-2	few	TGTGCCAGCAGTTTCACGGGGGGCACCGGGGAGCTGTTTTTT	CASSFTGGTGELFF
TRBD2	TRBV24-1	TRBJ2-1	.	TGTGCCACCAGTGAGACTAGCGGTGAGCAGTTCTTC	CATSETSGEQFF
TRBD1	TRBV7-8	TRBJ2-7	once	TGTGCCAGCAGCCTCCTCTCCGGGACAGGGGATAATTACGAGCAGTACTTC	CASSLLSGTGDNYEQYF
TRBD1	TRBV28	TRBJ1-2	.	TGTGCCAGCAGTTTGCCCTTTGGACAGGGAAGTTCTGGCTACACCTTC	CASSLPFGQGSSGYTF
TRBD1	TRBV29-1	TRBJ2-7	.	TGCAGCGTAATGGGACAGGGAGCCTCCGGACGGCAGTACTTC	CSVMGQGASGRQYF
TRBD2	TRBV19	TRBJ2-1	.	TGTGCCAGTAGTTTTGGCGGGAGCTACAATGAGCAGTTCTTC	CASSFGGSYNEQFF
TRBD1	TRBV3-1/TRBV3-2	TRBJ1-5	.	TGTGCCAGCAGCCAACAAATGTACCGGACAGGGAGTCAGCCCCAGCATTTT	CASSQQMYRTGSQPQHF
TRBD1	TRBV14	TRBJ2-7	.	TGTGCCAGCAGCGCGTCATTCCAGGGGGCTTTTGGCTACGAGCAGTACTTC	CASSASFQGAFGYEQYF
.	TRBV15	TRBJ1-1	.	TGTGCCACCAGCAGAGATAGGGCAGTTGTTGAAGCTTTCTTT	CATSRDRAVVEAFF
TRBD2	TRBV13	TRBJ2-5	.	TGTGCCAGCAGCGGGGGACTAGCGATAAAGACCCAGTACTTC	CASSGGLAIKTQYF
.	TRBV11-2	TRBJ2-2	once	TGTGCCAGCAGCGAACTACTATACGGGAGTCCCCGGGGAGCTGTTTTT	CASSELLYGSPRGAVF
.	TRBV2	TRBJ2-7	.	TGTGCCAGCGGTGGGGGCCCACTAAGCTCCTACGAGCAGTACTTC	CASGGGPLSSYEQYF
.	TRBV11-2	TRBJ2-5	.	TGTGCCAGCAGCTTAGATGAGGGGTTACGGGAGACCCAGTACTTC	CASSLDEGLRETQYF
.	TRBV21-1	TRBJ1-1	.	TGTGCCAGCAGCATAAAACAGGAAAAGTGTCGGGAAGCTTTCTTT	CASSIKQEKCREAFF
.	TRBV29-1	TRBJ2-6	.	TGCAGCGTTCAATGGGTGGGGGGCTCTGGGGCCAACGTCCTGACTTTC	CSVQWVGGSGANVLTF
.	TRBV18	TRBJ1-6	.	TGTGCCAGCTCACCAGGTGGGGGCAATTCACCCCTCCACTTT	CASSPGGGNSPLHF
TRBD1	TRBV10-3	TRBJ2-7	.	TGTGCCATCAGTGAGCCGGGACAGGGGGCAAACGAGCAGTACTTC	CAISEPGQGANEQYF
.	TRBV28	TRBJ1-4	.	TGTGCCTCCATGGTCGGGGGCGCTTTGGCTAATGAAAAACTGTTTTTT	CASMVGGALANEKLFF
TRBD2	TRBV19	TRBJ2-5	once	TGTGCCAGTAGTAGCTCCTACGATCCTCCCTCGCGGGGGGTCCAAGAGACCCAGTACTTC	CASSSSYDPPSRGVQETQYF
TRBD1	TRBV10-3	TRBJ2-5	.	TGTGCCATCAGTGATTGGGACAGCAAAGAGACCCAGTACTTC	CAISDWDSKETQYF
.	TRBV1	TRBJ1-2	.	TGCACCAGCAGTCCAGGGGAGAGAGGCTACACCTTC	CTSSPGERGYTF
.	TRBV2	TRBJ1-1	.	TGTGCCAGCACAAGGGTAGAGAACACTGAAGCTTTCTTT	CASTRVENTEAFF
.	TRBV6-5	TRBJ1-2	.	TGTGCCAGCAGTTACGGGGGGATTAGCTACACCTTC	CASSYGGISYTF
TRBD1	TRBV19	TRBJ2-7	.	TGTGCCAAACCACACAGGGGAATGTTCTCCGAGCAGTACTTC	CAKPHRGMFSEQYF
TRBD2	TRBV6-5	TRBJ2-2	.	TGTGCCAGCACTGGACTAGTTGAGACCGGGGAGCTGTTTTTT	CASTGLVETGELFF
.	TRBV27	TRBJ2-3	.	TGTGCCAGCAGTTTCCGGGGCAGGGGACTAATCCAATCCACAGATACGCAGTATTTT	CASSFRGRGLIQSTDTQYF
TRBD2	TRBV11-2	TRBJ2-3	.	TGTGCCAGCAGCTCGAGACTTGTCGGGGGGGTTAGCACAGATACGCAGTATTTT	CASSSRLVGGVSTDTQYF
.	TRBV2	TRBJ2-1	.	TGTGCCAGCAGTGAATTCAGGGCGGCCCACAATGAGCAGTTCTTC	CASSEFRAAHNEQFF
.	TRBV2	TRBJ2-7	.	TGTGCCAGCAGTCCCGATGGGGGCTCTTACGAGCAGTACTTC	CASSPDGGSYEQYF